This TCR beta chain was retrieved from a study of T cell clonotyping in hematopoietic cell transplantation. Whole-study findings and limits: Broader posttransplant TCR repertoire diversity was predicted by graft donor and pretransplant recipient Inverse Simpson Index values. Cells were unsorted, so CD4 and CD8 contributions were not separated. Recipient TCR diversity dropped after transplant; expanded clonotypes rose from day 30 to 180.

A remark on this clone: The antigen remains unidentified.

This CDR3 is 14 amino acids long. V gave up 5 bases and J gave up 1 base; unmatched junction bases: 5. Germline loops: CDR1 SGHAT, CDR2 FQDESV (reference sequence). The assay was immunoSEQ multiplex PCR, and TCRdb's table has in-frame clones only and misses some. The table records several thousand clones, 86% of them present only once. The material was PBMCs, obtained 180 days after allogeneic stem cell transplant. This receptor was identified in a human patient who had an allogeneic stem cell transplant, so the T cells may come from the graft donor. The donor label of this sample is uncertain. Some clones in this sample may be carry-over from other donors' samples. V is TRBV11-1 and J is TRBJ2-7, with 7 bases lining up with TRBD1. CDR3 protein: CASSHRDSSYEQYF. The CDR3 DNA sequence: TGTGCCAGCAGCCACCGGGACAGTTCCTACGAGCAGTACTTC.